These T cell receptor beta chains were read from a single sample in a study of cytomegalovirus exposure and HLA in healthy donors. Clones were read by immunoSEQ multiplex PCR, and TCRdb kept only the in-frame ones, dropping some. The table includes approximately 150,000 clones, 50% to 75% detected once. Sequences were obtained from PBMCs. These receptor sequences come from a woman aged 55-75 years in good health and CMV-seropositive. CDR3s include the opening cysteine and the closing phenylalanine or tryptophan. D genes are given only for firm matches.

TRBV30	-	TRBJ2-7	CAWRRLYEQYF
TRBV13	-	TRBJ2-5	CASSTRQPQETQYF
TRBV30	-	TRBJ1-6	CAWNQSPNSPLHF
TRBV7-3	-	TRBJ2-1	CASSNSRDRYNEQFF
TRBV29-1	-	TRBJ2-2	CSVDGGTGELFF
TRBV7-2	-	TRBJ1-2	CASSVQQGSYGYTF
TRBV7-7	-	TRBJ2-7	CASSLQAGSSYEQYF
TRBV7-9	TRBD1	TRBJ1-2	CASSSGGRRGYTF
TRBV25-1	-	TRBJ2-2	CASIHQGSGELFF
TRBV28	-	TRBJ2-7	CASSRPPTVTYEQYF
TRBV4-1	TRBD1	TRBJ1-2	CASSRDRGYTF
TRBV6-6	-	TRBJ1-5	CASSSRSDNQPQHF
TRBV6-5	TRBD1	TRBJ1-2	CASRVDRVQGYTF
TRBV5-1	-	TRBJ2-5	CASSLATAQETQYF
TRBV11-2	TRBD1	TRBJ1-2	CASSPSTGTGYTF
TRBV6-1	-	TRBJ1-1	CASSARTVLAEAFF
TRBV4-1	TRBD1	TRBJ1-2	CASSRTGTGNYGYTF
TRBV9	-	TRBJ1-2	CASSAQFNNYGYTF
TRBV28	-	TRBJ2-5	CASSLIVRVETQYF
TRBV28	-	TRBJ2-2	CASNRQFQGELFF
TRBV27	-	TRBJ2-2	CASSLTGNTGELFF
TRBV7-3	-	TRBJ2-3	CASGRTEGATQYF
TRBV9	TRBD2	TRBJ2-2	CASSGGSDRTGELFF
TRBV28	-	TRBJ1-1	CASSLEQLNTEAFF
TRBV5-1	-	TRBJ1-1	CASSFLTGLNTEAFF
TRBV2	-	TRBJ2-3	CATQSGITDTQYF
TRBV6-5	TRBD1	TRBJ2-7	CASRHGTAKGYEQYF
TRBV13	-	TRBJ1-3	CASSRGGIFSGNTIYF
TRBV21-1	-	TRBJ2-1	CASSKDGDGGYGLADNHNEQFF
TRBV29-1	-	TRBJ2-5	CSVEFVGEGQETQYF
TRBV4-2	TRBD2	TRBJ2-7	CASSPRLAGTSEQYF
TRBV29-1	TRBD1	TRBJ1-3	CSVYRGLSGNTIYF
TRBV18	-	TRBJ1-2	CASSREGEGYTF
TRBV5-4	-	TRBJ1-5	CASSQDEIGGSNQPQHF
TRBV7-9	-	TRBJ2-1	CASRGGSRTPHEQFF
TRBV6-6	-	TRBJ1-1	CASSSWPEAFF
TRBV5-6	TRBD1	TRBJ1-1	CASSEYRGRTEAFF
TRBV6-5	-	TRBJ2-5	CASSYGQLETQYF
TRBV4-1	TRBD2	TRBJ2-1	CASSHPRAGVNNEQFF
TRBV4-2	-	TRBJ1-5	CASSQDREQPQHF
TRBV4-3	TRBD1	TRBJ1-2	CASSSPRTGGDGYTF
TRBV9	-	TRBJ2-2	CASSGNQVHTGELFF
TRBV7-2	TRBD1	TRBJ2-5	CASSLEQGAMETQYF
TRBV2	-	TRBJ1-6	CASEPGYNSPLHF
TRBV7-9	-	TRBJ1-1	CASVLGQGNTEAFF
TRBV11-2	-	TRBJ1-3	CASSRQQLYSGNTIYF